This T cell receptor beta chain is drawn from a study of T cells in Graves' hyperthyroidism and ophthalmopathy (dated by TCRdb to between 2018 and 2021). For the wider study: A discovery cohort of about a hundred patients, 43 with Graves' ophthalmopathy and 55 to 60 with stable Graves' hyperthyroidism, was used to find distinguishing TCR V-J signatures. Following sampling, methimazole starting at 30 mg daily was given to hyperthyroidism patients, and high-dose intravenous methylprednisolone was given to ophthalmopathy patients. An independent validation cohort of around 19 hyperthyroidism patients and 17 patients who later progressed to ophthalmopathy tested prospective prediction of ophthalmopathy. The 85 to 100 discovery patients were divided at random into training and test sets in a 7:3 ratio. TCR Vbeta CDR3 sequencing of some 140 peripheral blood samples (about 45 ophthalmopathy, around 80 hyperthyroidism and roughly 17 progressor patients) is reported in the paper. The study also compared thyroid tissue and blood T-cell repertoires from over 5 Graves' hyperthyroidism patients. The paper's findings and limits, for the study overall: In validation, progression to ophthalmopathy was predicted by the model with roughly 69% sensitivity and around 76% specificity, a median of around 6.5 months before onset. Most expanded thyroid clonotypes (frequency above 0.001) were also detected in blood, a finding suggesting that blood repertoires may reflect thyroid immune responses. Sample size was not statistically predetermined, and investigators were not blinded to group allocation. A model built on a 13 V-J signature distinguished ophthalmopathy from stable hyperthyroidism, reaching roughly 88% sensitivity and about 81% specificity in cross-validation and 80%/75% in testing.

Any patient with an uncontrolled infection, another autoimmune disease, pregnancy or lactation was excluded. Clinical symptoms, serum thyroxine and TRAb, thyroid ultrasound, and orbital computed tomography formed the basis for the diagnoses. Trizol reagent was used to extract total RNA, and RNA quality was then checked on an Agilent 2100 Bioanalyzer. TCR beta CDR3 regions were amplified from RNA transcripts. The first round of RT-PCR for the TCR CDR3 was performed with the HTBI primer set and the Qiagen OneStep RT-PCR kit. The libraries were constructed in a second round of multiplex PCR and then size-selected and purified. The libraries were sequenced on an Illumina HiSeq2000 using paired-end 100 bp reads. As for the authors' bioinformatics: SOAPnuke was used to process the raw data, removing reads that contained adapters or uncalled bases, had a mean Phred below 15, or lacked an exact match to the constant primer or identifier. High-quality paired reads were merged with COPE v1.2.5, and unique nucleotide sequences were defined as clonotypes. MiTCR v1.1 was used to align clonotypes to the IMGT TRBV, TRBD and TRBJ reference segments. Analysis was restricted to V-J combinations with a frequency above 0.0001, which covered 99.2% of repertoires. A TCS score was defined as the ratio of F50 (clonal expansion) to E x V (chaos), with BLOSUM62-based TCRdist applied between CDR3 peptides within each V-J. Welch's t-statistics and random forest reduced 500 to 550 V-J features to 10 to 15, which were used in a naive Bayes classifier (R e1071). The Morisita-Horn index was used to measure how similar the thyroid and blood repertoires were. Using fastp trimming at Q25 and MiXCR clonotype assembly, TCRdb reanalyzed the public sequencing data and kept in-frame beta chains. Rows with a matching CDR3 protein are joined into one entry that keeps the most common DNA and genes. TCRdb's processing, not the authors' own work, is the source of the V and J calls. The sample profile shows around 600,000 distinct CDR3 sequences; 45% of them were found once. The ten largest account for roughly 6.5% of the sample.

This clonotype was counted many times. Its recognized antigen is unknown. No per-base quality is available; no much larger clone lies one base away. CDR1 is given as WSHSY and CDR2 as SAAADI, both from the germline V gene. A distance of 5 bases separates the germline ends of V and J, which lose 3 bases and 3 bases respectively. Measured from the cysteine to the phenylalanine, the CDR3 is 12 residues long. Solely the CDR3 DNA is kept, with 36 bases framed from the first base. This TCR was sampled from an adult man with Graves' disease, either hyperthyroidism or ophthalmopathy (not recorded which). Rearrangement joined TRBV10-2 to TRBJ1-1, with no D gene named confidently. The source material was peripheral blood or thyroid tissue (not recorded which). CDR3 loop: CASSDSYTEAFF. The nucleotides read TGCGCCAGCAGTGACAGTTACACTGAAGCTTTCTTT.